Listed below are T cell receptor beta chains from one sample, sequenced in a study of PD-1 blockade in classical Hodgkin lymphoma. The repertoire was sequenced with immunoSEQ multiplex PCR; TCRdb's copy has only in-frame clones and lacks some. Counted here are 90,000 or so clones, 80% to 95% occurring once; the ten biggest clones make up roughly 3%. The material sequenced was peripheral blood mononuclear cells (PBMCs), taken before the second cycle of nivolumab. The origin of the receptors is a human donor with classical Hodgkin lymphoma. Each CDR3 is given with its conserved first and last residue. The D gene is left open where the match is weak. A clone size is listed for some rows: how often the clone was seen (once, few, many), or a class if it is expanded.

CDR3 protein: CASSYGTGEQFF
CDR3 DNA: TGTGCCAGCAGTTATGGAACAGGAGAGCAGTTCTTC
V gene: TRBV6-5
J gene: TRBJ2-1
D gene: NA
clone size: NA

CDR3 protein: CASSLVRTSGRANEQFF
CDR3 DNA: TGTGCCAGCAGCTTAGTCAGAACTAGCGGGAGGGCCAATGAGCAGTTCTTC
V gene: TRBV7-8
J gene: TRBJ2-1
D gene: TRBD2
clone size: once

CDR3 protein: CASSPLDRGHGYTF
CDR3 DNA: TGTGCCAGCAGCCCACTTGACAGGGGGCATGGCTACACCTTC
V gene: TRBV5-4
J gene: TRBJ1-2
D gene: TRBD1
clone size: NA

CDR3 protein: CATSRVRGDGLGGSTWGQYF
CDR3 DNA: TGTGCCACCAGCAGAGTACGGGGGGATGGACTTGGCGGGAGTACCTGGGGGCAGTATTTT
V gene: TRBV15
J gene: TRBJ2-3
D gene: TRBD2
clone size: NA

CDR3 protein: CASSEGGLAGWYQETQYF
CDR3 DNA: TGTGCCAGCAGTGAAGGAGGACTAGCGGGGTGGTACCAAGAGACCCAGTACTTC
V gene: TRBV6-1
J gene: TRBJ2-5
D gene: TRBD2
clone size: NA

CDR3 protein: CASSARAGVVSGANVLTF
CDR3 DNA: TGTGCCAGCAGCGCGAGAGCGGGAGTCGTCTCTGGGGCCAACGTCCTGACTTTC
V gene: TRBV9
J gene: TRBJ2-6
D gene: TRBD2
clone size: once

CDR3 protein: CASSPSTGIRIGEAFF
CDR3 DNA: TGTGCCAGCAGCCCCTCGACAGGAATAAGGATTGGTGAAGCTTTCTTT
V gene: TRBV5-4
J gene: TRBJ1-1
D gene: NA
clone size: NA

CDR3 protein: CSVGISPPAYEQYF
CDR3 DNA: TGCAGCGTTGGCATCTCCCCACCCGCCTACGAGCAGTACTTC
V gene: TRBV29-1
J gene: TRBJ2-7
D gene: NA
clone size: NA

CDR3 protein: CASSLPELVSPLHF
CDR3 DNA: TGTGCCAGCAGCTTACCAGAACTGGTTTCACCCCTCCACTTT
V gene: TRBV7-9
J gene: TRBJ1-6
D gene: NA
clone size: NA

CDR3 protein: CASSAPSGGISYEQYF
CDR3 DNA: TGCGCCAGCAGCGCCCCGAGCGGGGGGATCTCCTACGAGCAGTACTTC
V gene: TRBV5-1
J gene: TRBJ2-7
D gene: TRBD2
clone size: NA

CDR3 protein: CASSVGRNYGYTF
CDR3 DNA: TGTGCCAGCAGCGTGGGCAGAAACTATGGCTACACCTTC
V gene: TRBV7-3
J gene: TRBJ1-2
D gene: NA
clone size: NA

CDR3 protein: CASSRHWGQETQYF
CDR3 DNA: TGCGCCAGCAGTAGGCACTGGGGACAAGAGACCCAGTACTTC
V gene: TRBV4-1
J gene: TRBJ2-5
D gene: NA
clone size: few

CDR3 protein: CASSYRTGVIETQYF
CDR3 DNA: TGTGCCAGCAGTTATAGGACAGGGGTGATTGAGACCCAGTACTTC
V gene: TRBV6-5
J gene: TRBJ2-5
D gene: TRBD1
clone size: NA

CDR3 protein: CASIRDPGTPNYGYTF
CDR3 DNA: TGCGCCAGCATCAGGGACCCCGGGACACCTAACTATGGCTACACCTTC
V gene: TRBV5-1
J gene: TRBJ1-2
D gene: NA
clone size: NA

CDR3 protein: CASRRTEQETQYF
CDR3 DNA: TGTGCCAGCAGGAGGACAGAGCAAGAGACCCAGTACTTC
V gene: TRBV2
J gene: TRBJ2-5
D gene: NA
clone size: NA

CDR3 protein: CASSLVRWPSGRNLYNEQFF
CDR3 DNA: TGTGCCAGCAGTTTGGTCAGGTGGCCTAGCGGGAGGAACCTCTACAATGAGCAGTTCTTC
V gene: TRBV27
J gene: TRBJ2-1
D gene: TRBD2
clone size: NA

CDR3 protein: CASSFGQGSREQYF
CDR3 DNA: TGTGCCAGCAGTTTCGGTCAGGGGTCGAGGGAGCAGTACTTC
V gene: TRBV28
J gene: TRBJ2-7
D gene: NA
clone size: NA

CDR3 protein: CASSLGTGADF
CDR3 DNA: TGTGCCAGCAGCTTAGGGACAGGCGCCGACTTC
V gene: TRBV7-9
J gene: TRBJ1-2
D gene: TRBD1
clone size: NA

CDR3 protein: CASHPQGEALTDTQYF
CDR3 DNA: TGTGCCAGTCACCCGCAGGGGGAAGCTCTCACAGATACGCAGTATTTT
V gene: TRBV28
J gene: TRBJ2-3
D gene: TRBD1
clone size: NA

CDR3 protein: CASSQGRTPYEQYF
CDR3 DNA: TGCGCCAGCAGCCAAGGGCGAACCCCCTACGAGCAGTACTTC
V gene: TRBV4-1
J gene: TRBJ2-7
D gene: NA
clone size: NA

CDR3 protein: CASSKLGAGARYEQYF
CDR3 DNA: TGTGCCAGCAGCAAGCTCGGGGCGGGGGCGCGTTACGAGCAGTACTTC
V gene: TRBV7-2
J gene: TRBJ2-7
D gene: NA
clone size: NA

CDR3 protein: CASQTAADSYEQYF
CDR3 DNA: TGTGCCTCGCAAACAGCCGCGGACTCCTACGAGCAGTACTTC
V gene: TRBV10-3
J gene: TRBJ2-7
D gene: NA
clone size: once

CDR3 protein: CASSLWLRGGSNEQFF
CDR3 DNA: TGTGCCAGCAGCTTGTGGCTCAGGGGAGGGAGCAATGAGCAGTTCTTC
V gene: TRBV5-6
J gene: TRBJ2-1
D gene: NA
clone size: once

CDR3 protein: CASRGQTEGGQPQHF
CDR3 DNA: TGTGCCAGCCGAGGACAGACGGAAGGCGGGCAGCCCCAGCATTTT
V gene: TRBV6-5
J gene: TRBJ1-5
D gene: NA
clone size: NA

CDR3 protein: CASSLGGTGELFF
CDR3 DNA: TGTGCCAGCAGCTTAGGCGGGACCGGGGAGCTGTTTTTT
V gene: TRBV7-2
J gene: TRBJ2-2
D gene: NA
clone size: NA

CDR3 protein: CASSQTGGTGELFF
CDR3 DNA: TGTGCCAGCAGCCAGACGGGGGGGACCGGGGAGCTGTTTTTT
V gene: TRBV7-7
J gene: TRBJ2-2
D gene: TRBD2
clone size: NA

CDR3 protein: CASMGGLAGTGELFF
CDR3 DNA: TGTGCCAGCATGGGAGGACTAGCGGGCACCGGGGAGCTGTTTTTT
V gene: TRBV5-4
J gene: TRBJ2-2
D gene: TRBD2
clone size: once

CDR3 protein: CASSLTGVSYEQYF
CDR3 DNA: TGTGCCAGCAGCTTAACGGGAGTTTCCTACGAGCAGTACTTC
V gene: TRBV7-8
J gene: TRBJ2-7
D gene: NA
clone size: few

CDR3 protein: CASSPASTGRHPEAFF
CDR3 DNA: TGTGCCAGCAGCCCAGCGTCTACCGGACGACACCCTGAAGCTTTCTTT
V gene: TRBV7-9
J gene: TRBJ1-1
D gene: NA
clone size: NA